The rows below give T cell receptor beta chains drawn from one sample of a study of shared T cell receptors in the human thymus. The repertoire was sequenced with immunoSEQ multiplex PCR; TCRdb's copy has only in-frame clones and lacks some. The profile shows 650,000 to 950,000 clones, approximately 85% of them singletons. This sample also belongs to another study, concerning human thymus T cells.

The source material was thymocytes. The receptors here all came from a girl under two years old with a congenital heart defect. Both conserved end residues are part of each CDR3. Fields, in order: D gene, V gene, clone size, J gene, CDR3 protein, CDR3 DNA. D genes are given only for firm matches. Size tells how often a clone was seen (once, few, many) or the class of an expanded clone, and some rows leave it out.

D: -
V: TRBV29-1
size: -
J: TRBJ1-1
CDR3: CSVEERRGLNTEAFF
DNA: TGCAGCGTTGAAGAACGGCGGGGATTAAACACTGAAGCTTTCTTT

D: -
V: TRBV6-5
size: once
J: TRBJ2-7
CDR3: CASSYSNRSSYEQYF
DNA: TGTGCCAGCAGTTACTCGAACAGGAGCTCCTACGAGCAGTACTTC

D: TRBD1
V: TRBV6-4
size: -
J: TRBJ1-4
CDR3: CASSDPDKAEHRGLANEKLFF
DNA: TGTGCCAGCAGTGACCCCGACAAAGCAGAACACAGGGGATTAGCTAATGAAAAACTGTTTTTT

D: TRBD2
V: TRBV25-1
size: once
J: TRBJ2-1
CDR3: CASSVAGGPNNEQFF
DNA: TGTGCCAGCAGTGTAGCGGGGGGGCCAAACAATGAGCAGTTCTTC

D: TRBD2
V: TRBV7-2
size: once
J: TRBJ2-1
CDR3: CASSLVAGGPNEQFF
DNA: TGTGCCAGCAGCTTAGTAGCGGGGGGGCCCAATGAGCAGTTCTTC

D: TRBD2
V: TRBV15
size: once
J: TRBJ2-1
CDR3: CATSIGRLAGTRDNEQFF
DNA: TGCGCCACCAGCATTGGGAGGCTAGCGGGGACACGGGACAATGAGCAGTTCTTC

D: -
V: TRBV10-3
size: once
J: TRBJ1-1
CDR3: CAISESLRTEAFF
DNA: TGTGCCATCAGTGAGTCCCTGAGGACTGAAGCTTTCTTT

D: TRBD1
V: TRBV10-3
size: once
J: TRBJ2-5
CDR3: CAISLIRDSQETQYF
DNA: TGTGCCATCAGTCTTATACGGGACAGCCAAGAGACCCAGTACTTC

D: TRBD1
V: TRBV19
size: -
J: TRBJ1-2
CDR3: CASSWVRDRRYYGYTF
DNA: TGTGCCAGTAGTTGGGTCCGGGACAGAAGATACTATGGCTACACCTTC

D: -
V: TRBV5-1
size: -
J: TRBJ2-7
CDR3: CASSLDPGYEQYF
DNA: TGCGCCAGCAGCTTGGACCCCGGTTACGAGCAGTACTTC

D: -
V: TRBV4-1
size: -
J: TRBJ1-6
CDR3: CASSQWRDSPLHF
DNA: TGCGCCAGCAGCCAATGGCGGGATTCACCCCTCCACTTT

D: -
V: TRBV6-1
size: -
J: TRBJ1-2
CDR3: CASSADRGRHNYGYTF
DNA: TGTGCCAGCAGTGCGGATCGAGGGAGGCATAACTATGGCTACACCTTC

D: -
V: TRBV19
size: -
J: TRBJ1-2
CDR3: CASSPDRWKEGVYGYTF
DNA: TGTGCCAGTAGTCCCGACCGGTGGAAGGAAGGGGTCTATGGCTACACCTTC

D: -
V: TRBV21-1
size: -
J: TRBJ1-2
CDR3: CASSQGQKGYGYTF
DNA: TGTGCCAGCAGCCAGGGACAGAAGGGCTATGGCTACACCTTC

D: TRBD2
V: TRBV10-3
size: -
J: TRBJ2-5
CDR3: CAISHKRGSQETQYF
DNA: TGTGCCATCAGCCATAAGCGGGGCTCACAAGAGACCCAGTACTTC

D: -
V: TRBV19
size: -
J: TRBJ1-1
CDR3: CASSIQGLMNTEAFF
DNA: TGTGCCAGTAGTATCCAGGGCCTTATGAACACTGAAGCTTTCTTT

D: -
V: TRBV11-3
size: -
J: TRBJ1-4
CDR3: CASSLEWEGGYGANEKLFF
DNA: TGTGCCAGCAGCTTAGAATGGGAAGGGGGTTATGGAGCTAATGAAAAACTGTTTTTT

D: -
V: TRBV29-1
size: -
J: TRBJ1-2
CDR3: CSVAVGGGYTF
DNA: TGCAGCGTTGCGGTCGGCGGCGGCTACACCTTC

D: -
V: TRBV7-2
size: -
J: TRBJ2-7
CDR3: CASSLIMSQGSIYEQYF
DNA: TGTGCCAGCAGCTTAATCATGTCTCAGGGAAGTATCTACGAGCAGTACTTC

D: -
V: TRBV5-6
size: -
J: TRBJ1-1
CDR3: CASSSMSEGAAAEAFF
DNA: TGTGCCAGCAGTAGTATGAGCGAAGGGGCTGCCGCTGAAGCTTTCTTT

D: TRBD1
V: TRBV25-1
size: -
J: TRBJ2-1
CDR3: CASSEPRTGANEQFF
DNA: TGTGCCAGCAGTGAGCCCCGGACAGGAGCAAATGAGCAGTTCTTC

D: TRBD1
V: TRBV6-4
size: -
J: TRBJ1-5
CDR3: CASKEQGACNQPQHF
DNA: TGTGCCAGCAAGGAGCAGGGGGCTTGCAATCAGCCCCAGCATTTT

D: TRBD1
V: TRBV27
size: -
J: TRBJ2-7
CDR3: CASSLYGDRGLGCEQYF
DNA: TGTGCCAGCAGTTTATACGGGGACAGGGGTTTGGGATGCGAGCAGTACTTC

D: TRBD1
V: TRBV27
size: -
J: TRBJ1-1
CDR3: CASSLQKAGGDRGRRTEAFF
DNA: TGTGCCAGCAGTTTACAAAAGGCTGGGGGGGACAGGGGAAGGAGAACTGAAGCTTTCTTT

D: -
V: TRBV29-1
size: -
J: TRBJ2-7
CDR3: CSVEAHYEQYF
DNA: TGCAGCGTTGAAGCCCATTACGAGCAGTACTTC

D: TRBD1
V: TRBV5-4
size: -
J: TRBJ2-7
CDR3: CASSGTGTGKNEQYF
DNA: TGTGCCAGCAGCGGTACCGGGACAGGGAAGAACGAGCAGTACTTC

D: -
V: TRBV4-1
size: -
J: TRBJ1-5
CDR3: CASSQSPLFPSNQPQHF
DNA: TGCGCCAGCAGCCAAAGCCCGCTTTTCCCTAGCAATCAGCCCCAGCATTTT

D: TRBD1
V: TRBV6-5
size: -
J: TRBJ2-5
CDR3: CASRETGGRRETQYF
DNA: TGTGCCAGCAGGGAAACAGGGGGGAGGCGGGAGACCCAGTACTTC

D: TRBD1
V: TRBV2
size: -
J: TRBJ1-1
CDR3: CASRPQGWCTEAFF
DNA: TGTGCCAGCAGACCACAGGGGTGGTGCACTGAAGCTTTCTTT

D: -
V: TRBV2
size: -
J: TRBJ2-7
CDR3: CASITRHINSYEQYF
DNA: TGTGCCAGCATAACGAGGCACATCAACTCCTACGAGCAGTACTTC

D: TRBD1
V: TRBV2
size: -
J: TRBJ1-5
CDR3: CASTPASNRGGNQPQHF
DNA: TGTGCCAGCACCCCAGCCAGTAACAGGGGAGGCAATCAGCCCCAGCATTTT

D: -
V: TRBV5-1
size: few
J: TRBJ1-2
CDR3: CASRAQTGFYGYTF
DNA: TGCGCCAGCAGAGCACAGACAGGTTTCTATGGCTACACCTTC

D: TRBD1
V: TRBV5-6
size: -
J: TRBJ1-3
CDR3: CASSVLGQGLLKSGNTIYF
DNA: TGTGCCAGCAGCGTGCTGGGACAGGGACTCCTGAAGTCCGGAAACACCATATATTTT

D: TRBD2
V: TRBV5-1
size: once
J: TRBJ2-3
CDR3: CASSPPRVTSGGRADTQYF
DNA: TGCGCCAGCAGCCCCCCGAGGGTCACTAGCGGGGGGCGGGCAGATACGCAGTATTTT

D: TRBD2
V: TRBV10-3
size: once
J: TRBJ2-3
CDR3: CAIMGGGAKTDTQYF
DNA: TGTGCCATCATGGGCGGGGGGGCGAAAACAGATACGCAGTATTTT

D: TRBD1
V: TRBV27
size: -
J: TRBJ1-5
CDR3: CASSTRTGFGSNQPQHF
DNA: TGTGCCAGCAGTACCCGGACAGGGTTTGGAAGCAATCAGCCCCAGCATTTT

D: -
V: TRBV5-4
size: -
J: TRBJ2-2
CDR3: CASSSLGGDLTNTGELFF
DNA: TGTGCCAGCAGCTCCCTTGGCGGAGATCTTACGAACACCGGGGAGCTGTTTTTT

D: TRBD1
V: TRBV4-1
size: -
J: TRBJ1-2
CDR3: CASSHGQGVNYGYTF
DNA: TGCGCCAGCAGCCATGGACAGGGCGTGAACTATGGCTACACCTTC

D: -
V: TRBV14
size: -
J: TRBJ1-2
CDR3: CASSQDRANPNYGYTF
DNA: TGTGCCAGCAGCCAAGACAGGGCCAACCCTAACTATGGCTACACCTTC

D: -
V: TRBV6-5
size: -
J: TRBJ1-2
CDR3: CASSYSPTGTCYGYTF
DNA: TGTGCCAGCAGTTACTCGCCAACAGGGACCTGCTATGGCTACACCTTC

D: TRBD2
V: TRBV4-1
size: -
J: TRBJ2-5
CDR3: CASSPAGLAGQETQYF
DNA: TGCGCCAGCAGCCCAGCGGGACTAGCGGGGCAAGAGACCCAGTACTTC

D: TRBD1
V: TRBV5-4
size: few
J: TRBJ1-6
CDR3: CASSLLGQGALNSPLHF
DNA: TGTGCCAGCAGCCTTCTGGGACAGGGGGCACTTAATTCACCCCTCCACTTT

D: -
V: TRBV7-8
size: -
J: TRBJ1-2
CDR3: CASLGGGSLGVYGYTF
DNA: TGTGCCAGCCTTGGGGGAGGGTCTCTAGGGGTCTATGGCTACACCTTC

D: -
V: TRBV7-6
size: -
J: TRBJ2-3
CDR3: CASSASSDTQYF
DNA: TGTGCCAGTAGCGCGTCGAGCGATACGCAGTATTTT

D: -
V: TRBV4-2
size: few
J: TRBJ1-1
CDR3: CASSRNVFRNTEAFF
DNA: TGTGCCAGCAGCCGAAACGTTTTTAGAAACACTGAAGCTTTCTTT

D: TRBD2
V: TRBV30
size: -
J: TRBJ2-1
CDR3: CAWREGTSGVLSYNEQFF
DNA: TGTGCCTGGAGGGAGGGAACTAGCGGGGTACTATCCTACAATGAGCAGTTCTTC

D: TRBD1
V: TRBV5-5
size: once
J: TRBJ2-5
CDR3: CASSFRDRGKGTNKETQYF
DNA: TGTGCCAGCAGCTTCAGAGACAGGGGAAAGGGAACCAATAAAGAGACCCAGTACTTC

D: -
V: TRBV7-5
size: -
J: TRBJ1-1
CDR3: CARSFSSAGDRTEAFF
DNA: TGTGCCAGAAGCTTTTCGTCGGCAGGGGATCGGACTGAAGCTTTCTTT

D: -
V: TRBV2
size: -
J: TRBJ1-3
CDR3: CASSVGRPTGNTIYF
DNA: TGTGCCAGCAGTGTTGGGAGGCCAACGGGAAACACCATATATTTT

D: TRBD2
V: TRBV28
size: few
J: TRBJ2-2
CDR3: CASRPGRAAPGELFF
DNA: TGTGCCAGCAGACCAGGGAGGGCGGCCCCCGGGGAGCTGTTTTTT

D: TRBD2
V: TRBV7-6
size: -
J: TRBJ2-2
CDR3: CASSLFLAGGVFGELFF
DNA: TGTGCCAGCAGCTTATTCCTAGCGGGGGGGGTTTTCGGGGAGCTGTTTTTT